This T cell receptor beta chain was captured by sequencing in a study of Tregs in tolerant kidney transplant recipients. Libraries were prepared by immunoSEQ multiplex PCR; TCRdb keeps only in-frame clonotypes and omits some of them. The table has 74,000 or so clones, roughly nine tenths seen once. Germline CDR1 SGHTA, CDR2 FQGNSA. The CDR3 covers 12 residues. Trimming pared 6 bases from V and 2 bases from J, leaving 8 bases between. To note about this clone: Its antigen is still unknown.

The nonmyeloablative bone marrow transplants came from related graft donors, with transient mixed chimerism. Unstimulated Tregs (CD4+CD25+CD127-) and CD4+CD25- non-Tregs were sorted from PBMCs. Overall study results and limits: Expanding Tregs on activated donor B cells appeared to best identify donor-specific TCRbeta clones. Biological reproducibility was not directly addressed, but technical replication error appeared minimal. Nucleotide sequences could not be compared across some patients' samples due to primer changes.

The sequence came from a human patient who received a combined kidney and bone marrow transplant. The graft donor may account for some of the T cells. Sequencing used CD4+ T cells from blood (PBMCs), obtained 24 months after the transplant. The V gene is TRBV7-2, the J gene TRBJ2-7; a weak D match, TRBD2 (5 bases). CDR3: CASSPTTYEQYF. The CDR3 nucleotides are TGTGCCAGCAGTCCGACTACCTACGAGCAGTACTTC. Based on the CDR3 plus reference TRBV7-2 and TRBJ2-7, the full variable domain is GAGVSQSPSNKVTEKGKDVELRCDPISGHTALYWYRQSLGQGLEFLIYFQGNSAPDKSGLPSDRFSAERTGGSVSTLTIQRTQQEDSAVYLCASSPTTYEQYFGPGTRLTVT.